This T cell receptor beta chain emerged from a study of shared clonotypes between healthy human individuals. Investigators spread the genomic DNA of each subset evenly over several immunoSEQ plates. Assay: immunoSEQ multiplex PCR; the TCRdb copy retains only in-frame clones and omits some. The sample has about 2.2 million clones, around 95% seen once. In its sample, this clone was seen once. CD45RO-negative, CCR7-selected cells formed the naive CD8 fraction, which excluded terminally differentiated effector memory CD45RA+ cells. Germline-derived CDR1 and CDR2 are MDHEN and SYDVKM. After removal of 7 bases from V and 2 bases from J, the junction contained 9 bases not matched to a gene. The CDR3 covers 15 residues.

Source material: naive CD8+ T cells from PBMCs. The chain links TRBV28 to TRBJ1-1; 8 bases fit TRBD1. The sequence derives from a man aged 18 to 35 in good health. Some clones in this sample may be carry-over from other donors' samples. The CDR3 loop is CASTRTGSSNTEAFF. The CDR3 DNA follows: TGTGCCAGCACCAGGACAGGGTCCTCAAACACTGAAGCTTTCTTT. Full variable domain (remainder filled in from reference TRBV28 and TRBJ1-1): DVKVTQSSRYLVKRTGEKVFLECVQDMDHENMFWYRQDPGLGLRLIYFSYDVKMKEKGDIPEGYSVSREKKERFSLILESASTNQTSMYLCASTRTGSSNTEAFFGQGTRLTVV.